This TCR beta chain comes out of a study of T-cell memory formation after mild COVID-19. Study summary: The study found TCR clusters largely donor specific. Study-level findings and limits: Clones that contracted clustered mainly in CM and EM if CD4+ and in EMRA if CD8+. Later expanders leaned toward CD4+, whereas clones contracting from day 15 to 85 were balanced CD4/CD8. Within pre-infection memory, some responding clones were found, suggesting cross-reactive memory joined.

The CDR3 spans 14 residues. Germline CDR1 reads MNHEY; CDR2 reads SMNVEV (reference sequence). Unmatched junction bases numbered 2, after V lost 3 bases and J lost 0 bases. In its sample, this clonotype was seen a few times. Its antigen remains unknown. TCRdb analysed the 5' RACE reads with MiXCR anew, one entry per CDR3 protein. The sample contains roughly 350,000 distinct CDR3 sequences, approximately 27% of which appear only once. The sample taken for sequencing was PBMCs or a T cell subset sorted from them (not recorded which). The chain combines TRBV27 with TRBJ2-7; the match to TRBD2 covers 7 bases. The sequence was obtained from an adult woman who had mild COVID-19 (a few samples of this study predate the infection). Cell type and time point are not known. DNA of the CDR3: TGTGCCAGCAGTTTTTTAGCGGGCTCCTACGAGCAGTACTTC. This encodes CASSFLAGSYEQYF.